Below are 4 T cell receptor beta chains sequenced from a single sample in a study of blood T cell repertoires in COVID-19. Using immunoSEQ multiplex PCR, the repertoire was profiled, and TCRdb retains in-frame clones only, with some absent. The sample records 250,000 to 300,000 clones, about nine tenths being singletons. Sequencing was performed on peripheral blood. Receptors were obtained from a woman in her fifties or sixties with COVID-19, enrolled during active disease.

This sequence joins TRBV30 and TRBJ2-7; 9 positions agree with TRBD2. This CDR3 has 16 residues. V trimming: 1 base; J trimming: 0 bases; junction bases outside the gene matches: 7. CDR1 is GTSNPN and CDR2 is SVGIG in the germline V gene (reference sequence). The CDR3 spells CAWSGYSGSPSYEQYF. The CDR3 DNA follows: TGTGCCTGGAGTGGTTATAGCGGGAGTCCCTCCTACGAGCAGTACTTC.

The count of this clone is one. V is TRBV11-3 and J is TRBJ2-1; 10 nucleotides match TRBD2. Unmatched junction bases numbered 5, after V lost 3 bases and J lost 6 bases. Germline lookup yields CDR1 SGHNT and CDR2 YENEEA. The CDR3 has 15 amino acids. The CDR3, as DNA: TGTGCCAGCAGCTTGAGGCTAGCGGGAGTCAATGAGCAGTTCTTC. Its translation: CASSLRLAGVNEQFF.

CDR3 coding DNA: TGCGCCAGCAGCCACAGTAGCGGGGAGACCCAGTACTTC. It specifies CASSHSSGETQYF. This rearrangement joins TRBV4-1 to TRBJ2-5, with 7 bases fitting TRBD2. From germline, CDR1 is MGHRA and CDR2 YSYEKL. CDR3 length equals 13 residues. Trimming took 3 bases from V and 5 from J; bases not matched to a gene: 3.

This clone has just a few counts. The V call is TRBV7-2, the J call TRBJ2-1, with 8 bases identical to TRBD2. The CDR3 extends over 16 amino acids. Germline loops: CDR1 SGHTA, CDR2 FQGNSA. The junction had 11 bases not matched to a gene; V was cut back by 4 bases and J by 6 bases. CDR3 bases: TGTGCCAGCAGCTCCGGAGGTAGCGGGGCGGGCAATGAGCAGTTCTTC. It codes for CASSSGGSGAGNEQFF.